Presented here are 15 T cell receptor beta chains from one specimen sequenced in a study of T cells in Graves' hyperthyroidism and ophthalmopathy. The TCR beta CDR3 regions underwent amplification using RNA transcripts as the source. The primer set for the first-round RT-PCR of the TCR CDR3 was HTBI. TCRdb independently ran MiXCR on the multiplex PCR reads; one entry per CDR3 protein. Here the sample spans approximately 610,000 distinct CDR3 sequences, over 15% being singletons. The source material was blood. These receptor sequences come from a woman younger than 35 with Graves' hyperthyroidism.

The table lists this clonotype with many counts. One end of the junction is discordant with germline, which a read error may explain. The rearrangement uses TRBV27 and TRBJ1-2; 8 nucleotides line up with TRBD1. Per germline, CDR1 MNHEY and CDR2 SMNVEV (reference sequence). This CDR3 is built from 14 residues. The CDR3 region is CASSSDRDGNGHTF. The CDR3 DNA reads TGTGCCAGCAGTTCGGACAGGGATGGCAATGGCCACACCTTC.

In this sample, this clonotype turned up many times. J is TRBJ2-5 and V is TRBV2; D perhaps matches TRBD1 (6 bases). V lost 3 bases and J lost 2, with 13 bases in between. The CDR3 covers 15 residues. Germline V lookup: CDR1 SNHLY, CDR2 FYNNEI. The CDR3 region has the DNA TGTGCCAGCAGTGAGTCCTTCGGACAGCAAGAGACCCAGTACTTC. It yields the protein CASSESFGQQETQYF.

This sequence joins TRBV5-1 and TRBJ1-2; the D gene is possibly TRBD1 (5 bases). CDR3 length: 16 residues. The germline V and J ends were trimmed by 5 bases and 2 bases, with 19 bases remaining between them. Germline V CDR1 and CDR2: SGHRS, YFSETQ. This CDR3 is CASRPGPTNGNYGYTF. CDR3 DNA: TGCGCCAGCAGGCCGGGACCTACAAACGGGAACTATGGCTACACCTTC.

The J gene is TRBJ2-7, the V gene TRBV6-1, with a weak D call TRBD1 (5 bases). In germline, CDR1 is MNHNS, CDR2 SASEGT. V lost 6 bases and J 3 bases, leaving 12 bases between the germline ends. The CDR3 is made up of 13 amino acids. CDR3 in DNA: TGTGCCAGCAGAGGGGCCTTGGGCTACGAGCAGTACTTC. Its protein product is CASRGALGYEQYF.

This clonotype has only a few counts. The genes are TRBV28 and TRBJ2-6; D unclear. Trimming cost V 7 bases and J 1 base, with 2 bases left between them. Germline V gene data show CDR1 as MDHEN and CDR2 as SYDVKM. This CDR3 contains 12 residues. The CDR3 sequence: CASTSGANVLTF. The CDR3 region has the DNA TGTGCCAGCACATCTGGGGCCAACGTCCTGACTTTC.

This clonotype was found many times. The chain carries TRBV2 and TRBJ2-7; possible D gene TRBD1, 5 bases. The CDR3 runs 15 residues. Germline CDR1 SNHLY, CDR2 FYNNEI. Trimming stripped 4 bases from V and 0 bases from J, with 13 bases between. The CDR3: CASSGTQGASYEQYF. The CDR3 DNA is TGTGCCAGCAGTGGGACCCAGGGTGCCTCCTACGAGCAGTACTTC.

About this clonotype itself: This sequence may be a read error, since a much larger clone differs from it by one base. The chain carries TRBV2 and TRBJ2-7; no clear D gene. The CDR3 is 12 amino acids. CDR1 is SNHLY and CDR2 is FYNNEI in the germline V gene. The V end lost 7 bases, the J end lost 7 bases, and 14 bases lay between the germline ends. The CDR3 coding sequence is TGTGCCAGCATAAAGACGAGCCATGAGCAGTACTTC. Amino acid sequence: CASIKTSHEQYF.

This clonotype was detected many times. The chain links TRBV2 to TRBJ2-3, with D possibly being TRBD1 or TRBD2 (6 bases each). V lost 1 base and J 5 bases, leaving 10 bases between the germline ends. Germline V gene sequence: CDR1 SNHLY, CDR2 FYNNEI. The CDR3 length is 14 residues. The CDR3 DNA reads TGTGCCAGCAGTGAAGGGGGGGCCATAGATACGCAGTATTTT. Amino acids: CASSEGGAIDTQYF. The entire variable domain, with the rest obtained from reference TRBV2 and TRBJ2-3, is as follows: EPEVTQTPSHQVTQMGQEVILRCVPISNHLYFYWYRQILGQKVEFLVSFYNNEISEKSEIFDDQFSVERPDGSNFTLKIRSTKLEDSAMYFCASSEGGAIDTQYFGPGTRLTVL.

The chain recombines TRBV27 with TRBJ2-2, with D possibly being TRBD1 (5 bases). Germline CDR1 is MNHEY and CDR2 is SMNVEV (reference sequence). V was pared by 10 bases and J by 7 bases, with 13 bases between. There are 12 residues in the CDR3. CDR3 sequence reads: CATGIGIGELFF. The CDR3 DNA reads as TGTGCCACAGGGATTGGGATCGGGGAGCTGTTTTTT.

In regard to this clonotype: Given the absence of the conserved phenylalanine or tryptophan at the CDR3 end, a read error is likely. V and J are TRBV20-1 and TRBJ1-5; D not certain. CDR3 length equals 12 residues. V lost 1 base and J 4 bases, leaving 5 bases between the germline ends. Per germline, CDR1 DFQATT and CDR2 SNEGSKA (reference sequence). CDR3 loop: CSARVQNQPQHL. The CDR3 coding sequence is TGCAGTGCTAGAGTTCAGAATCAGCCCCAGCATTTA.

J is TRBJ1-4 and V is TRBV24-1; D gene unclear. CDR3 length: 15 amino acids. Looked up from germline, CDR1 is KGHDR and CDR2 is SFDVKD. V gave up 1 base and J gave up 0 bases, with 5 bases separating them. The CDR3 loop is CATSDLRSTNEKLFF. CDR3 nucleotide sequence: TGTGCCACCAGTGATTTAAGGTCAACTAATGAAAAACTGTTTTTT.

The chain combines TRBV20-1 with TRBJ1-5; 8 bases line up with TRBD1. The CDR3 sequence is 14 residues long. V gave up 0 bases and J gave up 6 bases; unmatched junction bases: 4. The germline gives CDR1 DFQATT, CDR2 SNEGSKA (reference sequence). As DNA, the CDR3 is TGCAGTGCTAGAGAGAACAGGGGGTTTCAGCCCCAGCATTTT. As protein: CSARENRGFQPQHF.

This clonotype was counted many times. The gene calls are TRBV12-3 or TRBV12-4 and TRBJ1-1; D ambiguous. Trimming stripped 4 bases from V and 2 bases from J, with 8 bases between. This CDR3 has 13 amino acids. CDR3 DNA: TGTGCCAGCAGTTGGACGGGTAACACTGAAGCTTTCTTT. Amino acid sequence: CASSWTGNTEAFF.

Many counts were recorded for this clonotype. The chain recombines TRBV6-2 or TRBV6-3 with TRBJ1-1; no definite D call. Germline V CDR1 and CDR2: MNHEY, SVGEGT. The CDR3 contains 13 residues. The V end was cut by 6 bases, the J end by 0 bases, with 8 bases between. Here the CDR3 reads CASSWQMNTEAFF. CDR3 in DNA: TGTGCCAGCAGCTGGCAGATGAACACTGAAGCTTTCTTT.

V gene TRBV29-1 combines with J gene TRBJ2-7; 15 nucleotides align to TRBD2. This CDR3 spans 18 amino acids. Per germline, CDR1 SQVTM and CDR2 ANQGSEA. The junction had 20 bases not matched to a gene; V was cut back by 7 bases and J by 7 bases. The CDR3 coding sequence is TGCAGCGAGCAGGGACAGTTCTGGACTAGCGGGAGGGCCCAGGAGCAGTACTTC. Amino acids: CSEQGQFWTSGRAQEQYF.